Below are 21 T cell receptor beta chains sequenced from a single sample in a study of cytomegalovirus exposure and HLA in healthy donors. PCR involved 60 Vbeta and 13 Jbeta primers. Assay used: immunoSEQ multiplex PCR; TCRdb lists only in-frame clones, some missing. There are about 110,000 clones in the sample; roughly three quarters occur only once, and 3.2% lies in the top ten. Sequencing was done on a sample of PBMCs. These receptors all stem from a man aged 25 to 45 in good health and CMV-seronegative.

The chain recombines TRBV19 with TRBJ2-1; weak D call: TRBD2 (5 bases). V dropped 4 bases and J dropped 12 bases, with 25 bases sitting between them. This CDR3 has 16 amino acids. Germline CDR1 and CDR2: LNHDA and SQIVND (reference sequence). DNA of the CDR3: TGTGCCAGTAGTAATGAGGGTGATGGAGAGGGATTAGGGCAGTTCTTC. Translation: CASSNEGDGEGLGQFF.

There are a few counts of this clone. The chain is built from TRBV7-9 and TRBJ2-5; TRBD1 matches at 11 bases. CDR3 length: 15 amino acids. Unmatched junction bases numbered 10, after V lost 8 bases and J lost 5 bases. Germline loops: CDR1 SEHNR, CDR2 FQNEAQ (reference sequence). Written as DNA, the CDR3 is TGTGCCAGCGATCCTATGGGACAGGGGGGGGAGACCCAGTACTTC. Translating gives CASDPMGQGGETQYF.

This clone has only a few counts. The CDR3 nucleotides are TGTGCCAGCAGGTCAGGGAACAATGAGCAGTTCTTC. It translates to CASRSGNNEQFF. This chain joins TRBV28 and TRBJ2-1; D may be TRBD1 (5 bases). The V end lost 6 bases, the J end lost 5 bases, and 8 bases lay between the germline ends. The germline CDR1 and CDR2 sequences are MDHEN and SYDVKM. The CDR3 contains 12 residues. The variable domain in full, completed from reference TRBV28 and TRBJ2-1, reads DVKVTQSSRYLVKRTGEKVFLECVQDMDHENMFWYRQDPGLGLRLIYFSYDVKMKEKGDIPEGYSVSREKKERFSLILESASTNQTSMYLCASRSGNNEQFFGPGTRLTVL.

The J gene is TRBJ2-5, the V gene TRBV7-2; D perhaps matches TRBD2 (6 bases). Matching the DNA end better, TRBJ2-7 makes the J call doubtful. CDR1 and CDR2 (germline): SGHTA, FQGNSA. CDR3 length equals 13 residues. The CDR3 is CASSLGRDFEQYF. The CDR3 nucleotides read TGTGCCAGCAGCTTAGGCAGGGACTTCGAGCAGTACTTC.

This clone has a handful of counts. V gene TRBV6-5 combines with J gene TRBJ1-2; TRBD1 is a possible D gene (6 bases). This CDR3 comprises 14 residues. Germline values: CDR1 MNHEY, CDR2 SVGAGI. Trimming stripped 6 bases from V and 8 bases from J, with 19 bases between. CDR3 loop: CASRILTGRGGYTF. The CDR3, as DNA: TGTGCCAGCAGAATCCTGACAGGCCGCGGAGGCTACACCTTC.

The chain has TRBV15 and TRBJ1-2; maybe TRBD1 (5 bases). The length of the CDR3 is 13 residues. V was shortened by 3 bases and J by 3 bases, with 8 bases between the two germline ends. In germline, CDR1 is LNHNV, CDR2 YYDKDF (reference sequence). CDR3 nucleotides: TGTGCCACCAGCAGCAGGGCTGACTATGGCTACACCTTC. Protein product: CATSSRADYGYTF.

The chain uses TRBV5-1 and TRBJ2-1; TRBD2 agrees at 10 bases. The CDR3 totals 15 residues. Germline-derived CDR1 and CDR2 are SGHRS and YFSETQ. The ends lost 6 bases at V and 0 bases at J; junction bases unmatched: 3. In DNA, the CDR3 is TGCGCCAGCACCCGACTAGCGGGCTCCTACAATGAGCAGTTCTTC. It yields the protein CASTRLAGSYNEQFF.

This CDR3 is CASSIGQANSPLHF. CDR3 nucleotide sequence: TGTGCCAGCAGCATTGGACAGGCCAATTCACCCCTCCACTTT. This chain connects TRBV7-9 to TRBJ1-6; 7 bases fit TRBD1. Germline V gene data show CDR1 as SEHNR and CDR2 as FQNEAQ (reference sequence). V lost 5 bases and J lost 7; bases outside the gene matches: 5. This CDR3 spans 14 amino acids.

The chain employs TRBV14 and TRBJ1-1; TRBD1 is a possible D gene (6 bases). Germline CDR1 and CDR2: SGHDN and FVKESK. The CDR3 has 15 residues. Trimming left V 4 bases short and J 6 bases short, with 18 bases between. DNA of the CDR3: TGTGCCAGCAGCCCGATTGACAGGATACTTCCTGAAGCTTTCTTT. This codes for CASSPIDRILPEAFF.

CDR3 DNA sequence: TGTGCCTGGAGTGGCGGGAGCAATCAGCCCCAGCATTTT. It specifies CAWSGGSNQPQHF. The genes are TRBV30 and TRBJ1-5, with D unresolved. The CDR3 is made up of 13 amino acids. Deletions cut 1 base from V and 1 base from J, with 5 bases between. The V gene's germline CDR1 is GTSNPN and CDR2 SVGIG (reference sequence).

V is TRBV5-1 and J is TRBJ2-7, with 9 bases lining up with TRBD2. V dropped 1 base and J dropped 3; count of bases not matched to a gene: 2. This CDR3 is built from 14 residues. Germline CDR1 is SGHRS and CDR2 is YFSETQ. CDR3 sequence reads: CASSLLAGRYEQYF. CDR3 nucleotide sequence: TGCGCCAGCAGCTTGCTAGCGGGGCGCTACGAGCAGTACTTC.

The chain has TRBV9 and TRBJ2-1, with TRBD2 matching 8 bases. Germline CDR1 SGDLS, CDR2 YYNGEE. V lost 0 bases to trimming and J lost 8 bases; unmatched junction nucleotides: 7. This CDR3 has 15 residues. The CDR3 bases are TGTGCCAGCAGCGTAGCTGGTGCGGGACTAGATGAGCAGTTCTTC. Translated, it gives CASSVAGAGLDEQFF.

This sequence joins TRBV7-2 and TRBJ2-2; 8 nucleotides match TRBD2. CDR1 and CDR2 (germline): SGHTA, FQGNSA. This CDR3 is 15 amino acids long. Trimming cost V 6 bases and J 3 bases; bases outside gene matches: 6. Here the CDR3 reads CASSSTSGYTGELFF. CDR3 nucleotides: TGTGCCAGCAGTTCTACTAGCGGCTACACCGGGGAGCTGTTTTTT.

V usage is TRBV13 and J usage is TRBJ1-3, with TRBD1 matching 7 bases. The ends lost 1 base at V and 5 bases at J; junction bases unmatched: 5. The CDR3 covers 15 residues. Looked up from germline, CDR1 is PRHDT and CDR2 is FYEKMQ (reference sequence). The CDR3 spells CASSLEAGGRNTIYF. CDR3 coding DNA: TGTGCCAGCAGCTTAGAGGCAGGGGGTAGAAACACCATATATTTT.

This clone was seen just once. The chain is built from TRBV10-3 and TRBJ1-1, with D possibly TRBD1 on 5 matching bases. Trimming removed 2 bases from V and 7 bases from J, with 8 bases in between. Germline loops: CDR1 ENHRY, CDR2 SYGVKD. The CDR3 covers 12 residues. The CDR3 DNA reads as TGTGCCATCAGTGAGAGACAGCATGAAGCTTTCTTT. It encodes CAISERQHEAFF.

In nucleotides, the CDR3 is TGTGCCAGCAGTGGGTCCGGGAATCAGCCCCAGCATTTT. Translation: CASSGSGNQPQHF. This chain connects TRBV28 to TRBJ1-5, with no clear D. Between the trimmed V and J ends, which lost 5 bases and 4 bases, there was a span of 9 bases. Germline CDR1 reads MDHEN; CDR2 reads SYDVKM. There are 13 residues in the CDR3.

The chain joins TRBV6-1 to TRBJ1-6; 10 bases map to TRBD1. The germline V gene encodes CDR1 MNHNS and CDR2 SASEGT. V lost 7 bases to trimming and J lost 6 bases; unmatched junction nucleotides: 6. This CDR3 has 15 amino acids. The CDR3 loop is CASNAGDRGNSPLHF. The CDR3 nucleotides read TGTGCCAGCAACGCGGGGGACAGGGGTAATTCACCCCTCCACTTT.

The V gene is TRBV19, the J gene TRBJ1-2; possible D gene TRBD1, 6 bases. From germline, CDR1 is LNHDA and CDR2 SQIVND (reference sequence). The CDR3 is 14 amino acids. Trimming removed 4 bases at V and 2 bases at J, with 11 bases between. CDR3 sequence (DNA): TGTGCCAGTAGTACCCGGACAGAGAACTATGGCTACACCTTC. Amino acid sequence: CASSTRTENYGYTF.

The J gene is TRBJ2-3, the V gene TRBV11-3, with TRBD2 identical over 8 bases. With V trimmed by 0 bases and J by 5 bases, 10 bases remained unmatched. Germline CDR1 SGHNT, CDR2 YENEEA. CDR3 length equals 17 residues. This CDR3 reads CASSLEEPGLVRDTQYF. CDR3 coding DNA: TGTGCCAGCAGCTTAGAGGAACCGGGACTAGTCAGAGATACGCAGTATTTT.

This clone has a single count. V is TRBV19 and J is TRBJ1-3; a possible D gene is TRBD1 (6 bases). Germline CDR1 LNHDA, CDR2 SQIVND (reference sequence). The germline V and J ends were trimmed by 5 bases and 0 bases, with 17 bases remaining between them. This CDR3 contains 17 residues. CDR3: CASSPFGQPTSGNTIYF. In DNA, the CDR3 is TGTGCCAGTAGTCCATTCGGACAGCCTACCTCTGGAAACACCATATATTTT.

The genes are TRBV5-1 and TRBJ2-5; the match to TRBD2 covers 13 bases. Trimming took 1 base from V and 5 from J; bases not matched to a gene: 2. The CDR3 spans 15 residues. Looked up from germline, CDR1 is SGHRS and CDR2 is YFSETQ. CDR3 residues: CASSLTSGRAETQYF. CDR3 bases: TGCGCCAGCAGCTTGACTAGCGGGAGGGCGGAGACCCAGTACTTC.